These 8 T cell receptor beta chains share one sample of origin, sequenced in a study of blood T cell repertoires in COVID-19. Sequencing was performed with immunoSEQ multiplex PCR; in TCRdb, only in-frame clones are kept and a portion is missing. The repertoire includes under 100,000 clones, about 92% of them detected once, and nearly 6.5% sits in the top ten. The sequenced sample consisted of peripheral blood. These receptors came from a woman aged 60 to 75 with active COVID-19.

The chain employs TRBV29-1 and TRBJ2-5; 9 nucleotides line up with TRBD2. Germline values: CDR1 SQVTM, CDR2 ANQGSEA. V was pared by 7 bases and J by 3 bases, with 6 bases of the junction left unmatched. There are 13 residues in the CDR3. The DNA for the CDR3 is TGCAGCGGTAGCGGGGGAGTTGAAGAGACCCAGTACTTC. Protein product: CSGSGGVEETQYF.

This chain links TRBV6-2 or TRBV6-3 with TRBJ2-2, with TRBD1 identical over 7 bases. There are 17 residues in the CDR3. Trimming cost V 5 bases and J 5 bases; bases outside gene matches: 14. The V gene's germline CDR1 is MNHEY and CDR2 SVGEGT. DNA of the CDR3: TGTGCCAGCAGTAACCTACTCAGAAGGGGGCAAACCGGGGAGCTGTTTTTT. Encoded protein: CASSNLLRRGQTGELFF.

This chain joins TRBV3-1 (or the pseudogene TRBV3-2) and TRBJ2-7, with 7 bases aligning to TRBD1. The V and J ends lost 6 bases and 6 bases, in that order; junction bases with no gene match: 8. Germline-derived CDR1 and CDR2 are LGHDT and YNNKEL (reference sequence). The CDR3 contains 13 residues. The CDR3 DNA follows: TGTGCCAGCAGACCGGGACAGAAGAGCGAGCAGTACTTC. It yields the protein CASRPGQKSEQYF.

The chain employs TRBV6-5 and TRBJ1-3, with 10 bases matching TRBD1. The CDR3 totals 14 residues. V gave up 6 bases and J gave up 5 bases; unmatched junction bases: 4. Germline values: CDR1 MNHEY, CDR2 SVGAGI. The CDR3 nucleotides read TGTGCCAGCAGCCCGACAGGGGGCCGAAACACCATATATTTT. Amino acids: CASSPTGGRNTIYF.

The chain joins TRBV6-5 to TRBJ1-2, with a possible D match to TRBD1 (5 bases). This CDR3 has 16 amino acids. Germline values: CDR1 MNHEY, CDR2 SVGAGI. The V end lost 0 bases, the J end lost 8 bases, and 19 bases lay between the germline ends. The DNA of the CDR3 is TGTGCCAGCAGTTACTCCGCGGGGGGACTGCTCGGGGGCTACACCTTC. Protein sequence: CASSYSAGGLLGGYTF.

The J gene is TRBJ2-1, the V gene TRBV29-1; 7 nucleotides match TRBD1. The V and J ends lost 0 bases and 9 bases, in that order; junction bases with no gene match: 11. Germline V gives CDR1 SQVTM, CDR2 ANQGSEA. The CDR3 sequence is 15 residues long. The CDR3 sequence: CSVEETGSLASEQFF. The CDR3 DNA follows: TGCAGCGTTGAAGAGACAGGGTCTTTGGCTAGTGAGCAGTTCTTC.

This clone appeared once. The CDR3 sequence: CASSYQGGLRTQYF. The CDR3 DNA is TGTGCCAGCAGCTACCAAGGGGGCCTTAGGACCCAGTACTTC. The chain joins TRBV7-2 to TRBJ2-5; 7 positions match TRBD1. This CDR3 has 14 amino acids. V lost 4 bases to trimming and J lost 7 bases; unmatched junction nucleotides: 9. Germline V lookup: CDR1 SGHTA, CDR2 FQGNSA.

V gene TRBV5-1 combines with J gene TRBJ1-1; TRBD1 agrees at 9 bases. The germline V gene has CDR1 SGHRS and CDR2 YFSETQ. The CDR3 totals 14 residues. The J segment lost 1 base and the V segment lost 4 bases, leaving 2 bases of the junction unmatched. CDR3 sequence reads: CASSTGGGNTEAFF. CDR3 DNA: TGCGCCAGCAGCACAGGGGGCGGGAACACTGAAGCTTTCTTT. Based on the CDR3 plus reference TRBV5-1 and TRBJ1-1, the full variable domain is KAGVTQTPRYLIKTRGQQVTLSCSPISGHRSVSWYQQTPGQGLQFLFEYFSETQRNKGNFPGRFSGRQFSNSRSEMNVSTLELGDSALYLCASSTGGGNTEAFFGQGTRLTVV.